These 14 T cell receptor beta chains came from one sample sequenced in a study of CXCR3-negative and CXCR3-positive naive CD8 T cells (dated by TCRdb to the late 2010s). The investigation overall reported the following: TRB CDR3s from CXCR3-positive naive cells showed higher hydrophobicity (lower Kidera factor 4), lower energy, and higher strength and volume indices than CXCR3-negative naive cells.

These TCRs' antigens remain unknown. This sample was sequenced with a NextSeq 550. The Human TCR Profiling Kit (MiLaboratory) was used to make UMI-labeled 5' RACE TRB cDNA libraries. Based on TCRdb reprocessing of the reads, there is one entry per CDR3 protein sequence, and DNA is missing. The table kept for this sample lists about 130,000 distinct CDR3 sequences. The ten top clones hold roughly 0.59% of the sample. Specimen: naive CXCR3+ CD8+ T cells from blood. The cell subset or site label, as the study defines it: CD45RO-CCR7+CD27+CD95- naive CD8+ T cells expressing CXCR3 (TNR3+). Receptors originate from a human donor in good health. Some clones in this sample may be carry-over from other donors' samples.

This chain connects TRBV7-9 to TRBJ1-2; with no DNA, the TCRdb D assignment of TRBD1 cannot be verified. There are 14 residues in the CDR3. CDR1 is SEHNR and CDR2 is FQNEAQ in the germline V gene (reference sequence). The CDR3 protein is CASSLGDSLYGYTF.

The chain is built from TRBV7-6 and TRBJ1-1; TCRdb returns TRBD1, unconfirmable since there is no DNA. Germline CDR1 is SGHVS and CDR2 is FNYEAQ. This CDR3 is built from 13 residues. CDR3 loop: CASNKGSGTEAFF.

The chain joins TRBV9 to TRBJ2-1; checking the TCRdb D call of TRBD2 is not possible without DNA. Germline assignment: CDR1 SGDLS and CDR2 YYNGEE. This CDR3 is 16 amino acids long. The CDR3 loop is CASSVGGSGDYNEQFF.

The chain couples TRBV23-1 to TRBJ2-7; absent DNA, TCRdb's TRBD1 call cannot be checked. TRBV23-1 is assigned to the ORF class and has an uncertain function. CDR3 length equals 18 residues. The chain's CDR3 is CASSLAGTGIPTRGEQYF.

The rearrangement joins TRBV11-3 to TRBJ2-7. The CDR3 is 12 residues long. Germline CDR1 reads SGHNT; CDR2 reads YENEEA. The CDR3 is CASSSRENEQYF.

The rearrangement links TRBV5-4 to TRBJ1-1; lacking DNA, the TRBD1 call made by TCRdb goes unchecked. CDR3 length: 15 amino acids. Germline V CDR1 and CDR2: SGHNT, YYREEE (reference sequence). The CDR3 here is CASSPRLTENTEAFF. Supplemented by reference TRBV5-4 and TRBJ1-1, the full variable domain reads ETGVTQSPTHLIKTRGQQVTLRCSSQSGHNTVSWYQQALGQGPQFIFQYYREEENGRGNFPPRFSGLQFPNYSSELNVNALELDDSALYLCASSPRLTENTEAFFGQGTRLTVV.

V gene TRBV20-1 combines with J gene TRBJ1-2; TCRdb picks TRBD1, but there is no DNA to check that call. Germline assignment: CDR1 DFQATT and CDR2 SNEGSKA (reference sequence). The CDR3 is 14 residues long. The CDR3 region is CSAPRGGGRYGYTF.

The V gene is TRBV28, the J gene TRBJ2-2. The CDR3 contains 12 residues. Germline CDR1 and CDR2: MDHEN and SYDVKM. This CDR3 is CASSPDPGELFF.

V usage is TRBV5-1 and J usage is TRBJ2-7; TCRdb's D call of TRBD2 is untestable without DNA. Germline V gene lookup returns CDR1 SGHRS and CDR2 YFSETQ. This CDR3 is built from 15 residues. The CDR3 loop reads CASSLLAGGENEQYF.

The CDR3 reads CASSSPFRDRGQYEQYF. The chain combines TRBV28 with TRBJ2-7; TCRdb designates TRBD1, a call that cannot be tested without DNA. This CDR3 is built from 17 residues. Per germline, CDR1 MDHEN and CDR2 SYDVKM. The whole variable domain, remainder taken from reference TRBV28 and TRBJ2-7, is DVKVTQSSRYLVKRTGEKVFLECVQDMDHENMFWYRQDPGLGLRLIYFSYDVKMKEKGDIPEGYSVSREKKERFSLILESASTNQTSMYLCASSSPFRDRGQYEQYFGPGTRLTVT.

J is TRBJ2-3 and V is TRBV4-1. The V gene's germline CDR1 is MGHRA and CDR2 YSYEKL. The length of the CDR3 is 18 residues. The CDR3 loop is CASSQDSSVYQRTDTQYF.

The chain carries TRBV28 and TRBJ2-1; the D call of TRBD2 rests on TCRdb alone, since no DNA is present to check it. The germline CDR1 and CDR2 sequences are MDHEN and SYDVKM. The CDR3 consists of 13 residues. The CDR3 protein is CASILAGVNEQFF.

The rearrangement uses TRBV20-1 and TRBJ2-3. Germline V lookup: CDR1 DFQATT, CDR2 SNEGSKA (reference sequence). The CDR3 sequence is 13 residues long. The CDR3 sequence: CSARGTDTNTQYF.

The rearrangement links TRBV12-5 to TRBJ2-7; TCRdb designates TRBD1, a call that cannot be tested without DNA. This CDR3 is 14 amino acids long. Germline V gene lookup returns CDR1 LGHNT and CDR2 FRNRAP. CDR3 sequence: CASGLGDGDYEQYF.